This TCR beta chain was obtained from a study of T cell repertoires in cytomegalovirus infection. Across the whole study: Shared public TCR beta signatures pointed to both CMV infection and a matching HLA type.

Trimming cost V 0 bases and J 5 bases; bases outside gene matches: 8. CDR1 LNHDA and CDR2 SQIVND come from the germline V gene (reference sequence). The CDR3 loop spans 17 amino acids. General observations from the study: Pooled public TCR beta family frequency picked out CMV carriers with the relevant HLA. The ex vivo response showed dominance by HLA-C-restricted CMV-specific TCR beta clonotypes.

This clonotype was seen a handful of times. Antigen specificity is unknown. TCRdb reprocessed the reads via MiXCR and lists one record per CDR3 protein. The sample gives around 530,000 distinct CDR3 sequences, less than 30% of which show up once; around 13% is in the top ten. Sequencing was carried out using PBMCs. The receptor's source is a human donor in good health (CMV status not recorded). Some clones in this sample may be carry-over from other donors' samples. The J gene is TRBJ2-5, the V gene TRBV19; 11 bases are shared with TRBD2. CDR3 loop: CASSIDATSGSGETQYF. In nucleotides, the CDR3 is TGTGCCAGTAGTATAGACGCCACTAGCGGGAGTGGTGAGACCCAGTACTTC. Supplemented by reference TRBV19 and TRBJ2-5, the full variable domain reads DGGITQSPKYLFRKEGQNVTLSCEQNLNHDAMYWYRQDPGQGLRLIYYSQIVNDFQKGDIAEGYSVSREKKESFPLTVTSAQKNPTAFYLCASSIDATSGSGETQYFGPGTRLLVL.